The 4 T cell receptor beta chains below come from one sample, sequenced in a study of blood T cell repertoires in COVID-19. Profiling relied on immunoSEQ multiplex PCR, and the TCRdb table lists in-frame clones only, not all of them. The table lists a few hundred thousand clones, around 87% of them singletons, with about 2.2% in the top ten. Source material: PBMCs or T cells enriched from blood (not recorded which). The receptors derive from a woman under 30 who had recovered from COVID-19.

The chain couples TRBV10-2 to TRBJ1-5; D is undetermined. The V end was cut by 10 bases, the J end by 2 bases, with 18 bases between. CDR3 length equals 15 residues. The germline CDR1 and CDR2 sequences are WSHSY and SAAADI. The CDR3 DNA is TGCGCCACACTCGGAGGTAGAGGAGGCAATCAGCCCCAGCATTTT. It is translated as CATLGGRGGNQPQHF.

J is TRBJ1-2 and V is TRBV11-3, with D unresolved. The ends were cut back, 1 base at V and 3 bases at J, with 21 bases in the middle. CDR1 and CDR2 from the germline V gene are SGHNT and YENEEA. This CDR3 comprises 18 residues. In nucleotides, the CDR3 is TGTGCCAGCAGCTTAGGGCGTGGTGTAGAGGGCCGATACTATGGCTACACCTTC. Translating it yields CASSLGRGVEGRYYGYTF.

The rearrangement uses TRBV2 and TRBJ1-1; 10 bases agree with TRBD1. CDR1 is SNHLY, CDR2 FYNNEI, per germline. Germline trimming cut 6 bases from V and 1 base from J; bases unmatched to any gene: 8. This CDR3 spans 16 amino acids. The CDR3 loop reads CASREPGQGKNTEAFF. The DNA of the CDR3 is TGTGCCAGCAGGGAGCCGGGACAGGGGAAGAACACTGAAGCTTTCTTT.

The chain uses TRBV10-1 and TRBJ2-1; TRBD1 aligns across 7 bases. The germline gives CDR1 WNHNN, CDR2 SYGVQD (reference sequence). The CDR3 spans 16 residues. V was clipped by 2 bases and J by 7 bases; unmatched bases: 11. The CDR3, as DNA: TGCGCCAGCAGTGAGACCCTAGGACAGGTCAGAAATGAGCAGTTCTTC. It is translated as CASSETLGQVRNEQFF.